This T cell receptor beta chain comes out of a study of identical twins. Study results and caveats: Not following the same donors, the study drew its conclusions from cross-sectional statistical analysis. Zero-insertion findings could be partly confounded by invariant cells (MAIT and iNKT cells).

Concerning this clonotype itself: The antigen remains undetermined.

Via MiXCR, TCRdb re-called the 5' RACE reads, giving one row per CDR3 protein. This table has a few hundred thousand distinct CDR3 sequences, 9% to 15% appearing once. Trimming took off 3 bases at V and 4 bases at J, with 7 bases between the two ends. The CDR3 consists of 14 residues. Separately, the same data were catalogued under a study of yellow fever vaccine responses in identical twins.

The rearrangement joins TRBV12-3 or TRBV12-4 to TRBJ2-6, with D unclear. The receptor's source is a woman under 30 in good health. Sequenced sample: CD8+ T cells sorted from blood. CDR3 protein: CASSFTPGANVLTF. The CDR3, as DNA: TGTGCCAGCAGTTTTACCCCCGGGGCCAACGTCCTGACTTTC.